The clone carrying this T cell receptor beta chain has only one observation. Antigen specificity is unknown. The data belong to a study of cytomegalovirus exposure and HLA in healthy donors. The overall study: Across around 400 genotyped donors, roughly 80% landed in the Caucasian-associated ancestry cluster.

Overall study findings and caveats: Earlier findings revealed that most TCR beta V segments proved productive either about 87% or about 30% of the time. Sequences of the TCR beta chain were said to predict the HLA-A and HLA-B alleles of most subjects accurately.

PCR primers comprised 60 Vbeta and 13 Jbeta primers. Assay used: immunoSEQ multiplex PCR; TCRdb lists only in-frame clones, some missing. This sample has 200,000 to 250,000 clones, with roughly 79% found just once. CDR1 SGHDT and CDR2 YYEEEE come from the germline V gene. Trimming took off 3 bases at V and 8 bases at J, with 8 bases between the two ends. CDR3 length: 12 amino acids. The origin of this receptor is a woman between 35 and 50 years old in good health and CMV-seronegative. The chain uses TRBV5-6 and TRBJ2-2; D call uncertain. Sequenced material: PBMCs. The CDR3 is CASSSARGELFF. Written as DNA, the CDR3 is TGTGCCAGCAGCTCAGCCAGGGGGGAGCTGTTTTTT.